The T cell receptor (beta chain) described here comes from a study of ipilimumab plus nivolumab after autologous stem cell transplantation. Overall study context: Typical patient got a handful of ipilimumab doses and seven to nine nivolumab doses (median). Myeloma patients were high-risk transplant-naive or relapsed within 3 years of first autologous transplant.

Trimming took 6 bases from V and 6 from J; bases not matched to a gene: 9. The length of the CDR3 is 16 residues. The V gene's germline CDR1 is MDHEN and CDR2 SYDVKM. Patients got ipilimumab 1 mg/kg beginning 14 to 28 days post-transplant. Dosing: nivolumab 3 mg/kg IV, weeks 1, 4, 7, 10, then every two weeks to week 26. The table lists this clone with a count of one. Here immunoSEQ multiplex PCR was the method, and the copy in TCRdb shows in-frame clones only, minus some. Here the sample spans hundreds of clones, about 77% being singletons. The V and J genes are TRBV28 and TRBJ1-6, with 9 bases identical to TRBD1. The sequenced sample was PBMCs, obtained in a trial of ipilimumab plus nivolumab as post-transplant consolidation. The clonotype comes from a male donor with multiple myeloma. The CDR3 sequence: CASRPTGGSRNSPLHF. The CDR3, as DNA: TGTGCCAGCAGGCCTACAGGGGGCAGTCGTAATTCACCCCTCCACTTT.